The 20 T cell receptor beta chains below all came from one sample that was sequenced in a study of blood T cell repertoires in COVID-19 (dated by TCRdb to about 2020). Preparation of the library involved the immunoSEQ multiplex PCR assay. In TCRdb, the immuneACCESS table is reduced to in-frame sequences with V and J assigned. These tables do not hold every clone; where another copy was compared, an unresolved V gene accounts for under half, and the others remain unexplained. Recorded for this sample are about 220,000 clones; approximately 82% of them occurred a single time. About 15% of the sample rests with the top ten. Material: PBMCs or T cells enriched from blood (not recorded which). All receptors derive from a man aged 35 to 55 who had recovered from COVID-19.

The chain combines TRBV11-2 with TRBJ1-4; 7 nucleotides agree with TRBD1. V dropped 2 bases and J dropped 10; count of bases not matched to a gene: 4. The germline gives CDR1 SGHAT, CDR2 FQNNGV. CDR3 length: 13 residues. The CDR3 reads CASSLKGDRKLFF. The DNA for the CDR3 is TGTGCCAGCAGCTTAAAGGGGGACAGAAAACTGTTTTTT.

V gene TRBV11-1 combines with J gene TRBJ2-5; 7 bases map to TRBD2. Germline CDR1 reads SGHAT; CDR2 reads FQDESV (reference sequence). The CDR3 covers 16 residues. With V trimmed by 5 bases and J by 2 bases, 11 bases remained unmatched. The CDR3 here is CASSPRARGDQETQYF. CDR3 bases: TGTGCCAGCAGCCCGAGGGCCCGGGGGGATCAAGAGACCCAGTACTTC.

The chain has TRBV3-1 (or the pseudogene TRBV3-2) and TRBJ1-4, with a tentative D call TRBD1 (6 bases). V shed 5 bases and J shed 5 bases, with 15 bases lying between them. The CDR3 covers 15 residues. Germline V gene lookup returns CDR1 LGHDT and CDR2 YNNKEL (reference sequence). The CDR3 loop reads CASSIRGPGNEKLFF. CDR3 nucleotide sequence: TGTGCCAGCAGCATCAGGGGACCGGGCAATGAAAAACTGTTTTTT.

The V and J genes are TRBV6-1 and TRBJ2-1; 8 positions agree with TRBD2. There are 15 residues in the CDR3. Trimming took 2 bases from V and 4 from J; bases not matched to a gene: 4. Germline CDR1 MNHNS, CDR2 SASEGT. The DNA of the CDR3 is TGTGCCAGCAGTGAACCAGCGGGGGAGTACAATGAGCAGTTCTTC. Translating gives CASSEPAGEYNEQFF.

This clone was recorded a few times. The V gene is TRBV5-5, the J gene TRBJ2-5; D is ambiguous. This CDR3 has 13 residues. V was clipped by 0 bases and J by 2 bases, with 5 bases between them. From germline, CDR1 is SGHKS and CDR2 YYEKEE (reference sequence). Here the CDR3 DNA reads TGTGCCAGCAGCTTGGGCAGACAAGAGACCCAGTACTTC. Translation gives CASSLGRQETQYF.

The genes are TRBV4-1 and TRBJ1-5; the match to TRBD1 covers 7 bases. V was pared by 0 bases and J by 9 bases, with 2 bases of the junction left unmatched. The germline V gene encodes CDR1 MGHRA and CDR2 YSYEKL. The CDR3 runs to 13 residues. The chain's CDR3 is CASSQEPGGPQHF. The CDR3 DNA is TGCGCCAGCAGCCAAGAGCCAGGGGGGCCCCAGCATTTT.

The chain combines TRBV30 with TRBJ1-6; D is perhaps TRBD1 (5 bases). Trimming pared 4 bases from V and 7 bases from J, leaving 14 bases between. CDR1 and CDR2 from the germline V gene are GTSNPN and SVGIG (reference sequence). This CDR3 spans 14 amino acids. The CDR3 bases are TGTGCCTGGACGGGGGGTCTATGGAATTCACCCCTCCACTTT. Its protein is CAWTGGLWNSPLHF.

The genes are TRBV6-2 or TRBV6-3 and TRBJ2-5; a possible D gene is TRBD2 (5 bases). Germline values: CDR1 MNHEY, CDR2 SVGEGT. Trimming shortened V by 0 bases and J by 7 bases, and 6 bases separated the two germline ends. This CDR3 comprises 12 residues. CDR3 in amino acids: CASSYSGVTQYF. In DNA form, the CDR3 reads TGTGCCAGCAGTTACTCGGGAGTGACCCAGTACTTC.

The V gene is TRBV2, the J gene TRBJ2-3, with 8 bases fitting TRBD2. Unmatched junction bases numbered 1, after V lost 4 bases and J lost 4 bases. This CDR3 contains 13 residues. The germline CDR1 and CDR2 sequences are SNHLY and FYNNEI. CDR3 bases: TGTGCCAGCAGTGCACTAGCGGCAGATACGCAGTATTTT. Translating it yields CASSALAADTQYF.

The rearrangement joins TRBV28 to TRBJ1-2; D gene ambiguous. Germline CDR1 is MDHEN and CDR2 is SYDVKM. Trimming pared 8 bases from V and 6 bases from J, leaving 16 bases between. CDR3 length: 13 amino acids. This CDR3 reads CASGPPWAHGYTF. The CDR3 nucleotides are TGTGCCAGCGGCCCCCCATGGGCCCATGGCTACACCTTC.

The CDR3 sequence: CASSKRSRNEQFF. The CDR3 nucleotides read TGTGCCAGCAGCAAACGGTCTAGGAATGAGCAGTTCTTC. The chain uses TRBV21-1 and TRBJ2-1; the table assigns TRBD2, which was not confirmed against the DNA. TRBV21-1 is a pseudogene. CDR3 length equals 13 residues.

The genes are TRBV5-1 and TRBJ2-5; tentative D call: TRBD1 (6 bases). Trimming took 4 bases from V and 2 from J, leaving 15 bases between them. The CDR3 is 15 amino acids. Germline V gene lookup returns CDR1 SGHRS and CDR2 YFSETQ. In DNA form, the CDR3 reads TGCGCCAGCAGCGCGCGCTTAGGACAGCAAGAGACCCAGTACTTC. Its translation is CASSARLGQQETQYF.

The genes are TRBV2 and TRBJ1-5; 9 bases align to TRBD1. CDR3 length equals 18 residues. With V trimmed by 2 bases and J by 6 bases, 14 bases remained unmatched. CDR1 and CDR2 (germline): SNHLY, FYNNEI. The CDR3 region is CASSERFGLGQGGQPQHF. Written as DNA, the CDR3 is TGTGCCAGCAGTGAAAGGTTCGGCTTGGGACAGGGAGGTCAGCCCCAGCATTTT. The full variable domain, rest sourced from reference TRBV2 and TRBJ1-5, is EPEVTQTPSHQVTQMGQEVILRCVPISNHLYFYWYRQILGQKVEFLVSFYNNEISEKSEIFDDQFSVERPDGSNFTLKIRSTKLEDSAMYFCASSERFGLGQGGQPQHFGDGTRLSIL.

The CDR3 sequence is CASSSAGTGNYGYTF. For the CDR3, the DNA is TGTGCCAGCAGCTCCGCCGGGACAGGGAACTATGGCTACACCTTC. V and J are TRBV7-2 and TRBJ1-2; 9 positions agree with TRBD1. The CDR3 contains 15 residues. The ends lost 4 bases at V and 2 bases at J; junction bases unmatched: 5. CDR1 is SGHTA and CDR2 is FQGNSA in the germline V gene.

A single count supports this clone. The gene calls are TRBV6-5 and TRBJ2-7; the match to TRBD2 covers 7 bases. The CDR3 contains 16 residues. The junction had 9 bases not matched to a gene; V was cut back by 0 bases and J by 4 bases. Germline CDR1 is MNHEY and CDR2 is SVGAGI. CDR3 protein: CASSYSGAHGRYEQYF. CDR3 sequence (DNA): TGTGCCAGCAGTTACTCTGGAGCCCACGGGAGGTACGAGCAGTACTTC.

This chain uses TRBV6-5 with TRBJ2-7; 7 nucleotides align to TRBD1. The CDR3 extends over 14 amino acids. Per the germline V gene, CDR1 is MNHEY and CDR2 is SVGAGI. J lost 6 bases, V lost 0 bases, and 5 bases had no gene match. The CDR3 spells CASSYSWKGAEQYF. The DNA of the CDR3 is TGTGCCAGCAGTTACTCCTGGAAGGGGGCCGAGCAGTACTTC.

The rearrangement uses TRBV6-5 and TRBJ2-7, with D possibly TRBD2 on 6 matching bases. CDR3 length: 15 residues. Germline V lookup: CDR1 MNHEY, CDR2 SVGAGI. Trimming took 2 bases from V and 3 from J, leaving 14 bases between them. CDR3 residues: CASSYSREPGYEQYF. In DNA form, the CDR3 reads TGTGCCAGCAGTTACAGCCGGGAGCCGGGCTACGAGCAGTACTTC.

V usage is TRBV27 and J usage is TRBJ2-1; D is ambiguous. The CDR3 extends over 11 amino acids. In germline, CDR1 is MNHEY, CDR2 SMNVEV (reference sequence). V was pared by 5 bases and J by 5 bases, with 4 bases between. The CDR3 sequence: CASSLHNEQFF. DNA of the CDR3: TGTGCCAGCAGTCTCCACAATGAGCAGTTCTTC.

The CDR3 DNA sequence: TGTGCCAGCAGCACCCGGACAGGGGAGTACGGCTACACCTTC. Its translation is CASSTRTGEYGYTF. V usage is TRBV7-2 and J usage is TRBJ1-2, with 9 bases matching TRBD1. The CDR3 is 14 residues long. The germline CDR1 and CDR2 sequences are SGHTA and FQGNSA. V gave up 5 bases and J gave up 8 bases; unmatched junction bases: 9.

This clone has just a few counts. The rearrangement joins TRBV28 to TRBJ1-3; D is uncertain. Trimming stripped 6 bases from V and 2 bases from J, with 14 bases between. Germline values: CDR1 MDHEN, CDR2 SYDVKM. The length of the CDR3 is 15 residues. Here the CDR3 DNA reads TGTGCCAGCAGCCCGGGAGCCGTCGCTGGAAACACCATATATTTT. This translates into CASSPGAVAGNTIYF.